These 7 T cell receptor beta chains came from one sample sequenced in a study of blood T cell repertoires in COVID-19. Produced via immunoSEQ multiplex PCR; TCRdb's table is partial and in-frame only. The sample lists fewer than 70,000 clones; roughly 84% were seen once. Sequenced sample: peripheral blood. Receptors were obtained from a man in his fifties with active COVID-19.

V is TRBV21-1 and J is TRBJ1-1. TRBV21-1 is labeled a pseudogene. There are 15 residues in the CDR3. CDR3 in amino acids: CASSPYFGRNTEAFF. The CDR3 coding sequence is TGTGCCAGCAGCCCATATTTTGGGAGGAACACTGAAGCTTTCTTT.

The chain couples TRBV2 to TRBJ1-2; 7 nucleotides line up with TRBD1. This CDR3 has 14 residues. With V trimmed by 6 bases and J by 7 bases, 11 bases remained unmatched. From germline, CDR1 is SNHLY and CDR2 FYNNEI. The CDR3 is CASRTYQGEIGYTF. DNA of the CDR3: TGTGCCAGCAGAACTTATCAGGGGGAAATTGGCTACACCTTC.

The chain employs TRBV7-9 and TRBJ2-3; 8 bases fit TRBD1. The CDR3 has 14 amino acids. The V gene's germline CDR1 is SEHNR and CDR2 FQNEAQ (reference sequence). V gave up 5 bases and J gave up 4 bases; unmatched junction bases: 5. The CDR3 bases are TGTGCCAGCAGCCTCGGACAGGGCCCAGATACGCAGTATTTT. It yields the protein CASSLGQGPDTQYF.

The chain carries TRBV24-1 and TRBJ2-7; D gene unclear. CDR3 size: 15 residues. V dropped 5 bases and J dropped 3 bases, with 16 bases sitting between them. The germline gives CDR1 KGHDR, CDR2 SFDVKD. The CDR3 coding sequence is TGTGCCACCAGTGGGTTCGAAACCGAGGTCTACGAGCAGTACTTC. Protein product: CATSGFETEVYEQYF.

J is TRBJ2-2 and V is TRBV5-1, with D possibly TRBD2 on 6 matching bases. Germline V gene sequence: CDR1 SGHRS, CDR2 YFSETQ. V was clipped by 0 bases and J by 4 bases, with 16 bases between them. The CDR3 runs to 17 residues. The CDR3 DNA follows: TGCGCCAGCAGCTTGGCCCCCAGGGTGGAGGGCACCGGGGAGCTGTTTTTT. Its protein is CASSLAPRVEGTGELFF.

The gene calls are TRBV5-1 and TRBJ2-6, with 7 bases that match TRBD1. The CDR3 extends over 16 amino acids. Germline V lookup: CDR1 SGHRS, CDR2 YFSETQ. V shed 3 bases and J 1 base; nucleotides not matched to a gene: 4. The CDR3 DNA reads as TGCGCCAGCAGCTATACAGGGGAATCTGGGGCCAACGTCCTGACTTTC. It codes for CASSYTGESGANVLTF.

The rearrangement uses TRBV6-6 and TRBJ2-7; 12 bases are a match to TRBD2. Per the germline V gene, CDR1 is MNHNY and CDR2 is SVGAGI (reference sequence). Losses at the gene ends were 5 bases for V and 2 bases for J; bases not matched to a gene: 10. The CDR3 is 17 amino acids. CDR3 region: CASSRLAGVPSTYEQYF. CDR3 in DNA: TGTGCCAGCAGTCGACTAGCGGGAGTTCCCTCTACCTACGAGCAGTACTTC.